These 23 T cell receptor beta chains share one sample of origin, sequenced in a study of T-cell reconstitution after alpha-beta-depleted transplantation in children. TCRbeta library construction was performed incorporating unique molecular identifiers. TCRdb reanalysed the PCR reads using MiXCR and keeps one entry per CDR3 protein. The sample contains roughly 90,000 distinct CDR3 sequences, 12% of which appear only once. Specimen: PBMCs from the stem cell graft donor, collected from the stem cell graft. Source of these receptors: a human donor who donated a stem cell graft to a child with inherited bone marrow failure.

This clonotype was seen many times. This rearrangement joins TRBV9 to TRBJ2-1; 8 bases fit TRBD2. CDR1 is SGDLS, CDR2 YYNGEE, per germline. V gave up 4 bases and J gave up 6 bases; unmatched junction bases: 6. The CDR3 loop spans 14 amino acids. CDR3 protein: CASSHGGAINEQFF. CDR3 in DNA: TGTGCCAGCAGCCACGGGGGGGCTATCAATGAGCAGTTCTTC.

The V and J genes are TRBV27 and TRBJ2-1; D tentatively fits TRBD1 or TRBD2 (5 bases each). Trimming left V 0 bases short and J 10 bases short, with 13 bases between. CDR3 size: 14 residues. CDR1 MNHEY and CDR2 SMNVEV come from the germline V gene (reference sequence). The CDR3, as DNA: TGTGCCAGCAGTTTATCTGGGGGTCGAGGAGAGCAGTTCTTC. This codes for CASSLSGGRGEQFF.

This clonotype was detected many times. The CDR3 DNA reads TGTGCCACCAGCAGAGATCTGCGGACAGGGGACTATGGCTACACCTTC. It specifies CATSRDLRTGDYGYTF. The chain links TRBV15 to TRBJ1-2, with 9 bases fitting TRBD1. The CDR3 contains 16 residues. J was trimmed by 3 bases and V by 0 bases; bases with no gene match: 5. Germline V lookup: CDR1 LNHNV, CDR2 YYDKDF (reference sequence).

In this sample, this clonotype turned up many times. This chain connects TRBV24-1 to TRBJ1-5; D is undetermined. This CDR3 comprises 14 residues. Trimming pared 6 bases from V and 1 base from J, leaving 9 bases between. Germline V CDR1 and CDR2: KGHDR, SFDVKD. In DNA form, the CDR3 reads TGTGCCACCAGTCGCCAGACGAGCAATCAGCCCCAGCATTTT. Translation: CATSRQTSNQPQHF.

In its sample, this clonotype was seen a few times. The chain uses TRBV7-2 and TRBJ2-5; unclear D gene. The germline CDR1 and CDR2 sequences are SGHTA and FQGNSA. V lost 5 bases, J lost 5 bases, and 15 bases lay in between. CDR3 length: 14 amino acids. DNA of the CDR3: TGTGCCAGCAGCACGGGCGGTGCGATGGAGACCCAGTACTTC. Its protein is CASSTGGAMETQYF.

In its sample, this clonotype was seen once. Relative to the germline gene, one junction end is altered; a read error may explain this. The gene calls are TRBV28 and TRBJ1-5; 9 nucleotides line up with TRBD1. This CDR3 contains 15 residues. Germline CDR1 MDHEN, CDR2 SYDVKM. In nucleotides, the CDR3 is TGTGCCAGGAGTTTAGGACAGGGGTTTAGGCAGCCCCAGCATTTT. This gives the protein CARSLGQGFRQPQHF.

This clonotype was seen ten or more times. The chain joins TRBV18 to TRBJ2-5, with D possibly called TRBD1 or TRBD2 (5 bases each). Germline V CDR1 and CDR2: KGHSH, LQKENI. V was trimmed by 4 bases and J by 1 base, leaving 10 bases between them. The CDR3 runs to 14 residues. The CDR3 loop is CASSHRDGQETQYF. The CDR3 DNA reads TGTGCCAGCTCACACCGGGACGGCCAAGAGACCCAGTACTTC.

This clonotype was found many times. The chain is built from TRBV4-1 and TRBJ1-1; D uncertain. Deletions cut 4 bases from V and 0 bases from J, with 30 bases between. CDR1 and CDR2 from the germline V gene are MGHRA and YSYEKL. The CDR3 runs to 21 residues. The DNA for the CDR3 is TGCGCCAGCAGCCCACTACCGAACCCGGGCCCAGCGGATCCAATGAACACTGAAGCTTTCTTT. Translating it yields CASSPLPNPGPADPMNTEAFF.

This clonotype was seen repeatedly, ten times or more. This chain connects TRBV5-1 to TRBJ1-1; 10 bases line up with TRBD1. The J segment lost 4 bases and the V segment lost 4 bases, leaving 10 bases of the junction unmatched. The CDR3 has 16 amino acids. Germline V gene sequence: CDR1 SGHRS, CDR2 YFSETQ. The CDR3 loop is CASSRQGQGLGTEAFF. The CDR3 DNA is TGCGCCAGCAGCCGCCAGGGACAGGGGCTGGGCACTGAAGCTTTCTTT.

At least ten counts were recorded for this clonotype. The chain has TRBV7-2 and TRBJ1-2; D gene ambiguous. The germline V gene has CDR1 SGHTA and CDR2 FQGNSA. The CDR3 loop spans 16 amino acids. The germline V and J ends were trimmed by 0 bases and 2 bases, with 13 bases remaining between them. The CDR3 bases are TGTGCCAGCAGCTTAGCAATCGCCAGAAGAAACTATGGCTACACCTTC. Translating it yields CASSLAIARRNYGYTF.

Ten or more counts support this clonotype. V is TRBV11-2 and J is TRBJ2-2; 7 bases align to TRBD2. CDR1 is SGHAT and CDR2 is FQNNGV in the germline V gene. Trimming at V came to 5 bases and at J to 7 bases, leaving 19 bases not matched to a gene. This CDR3 spans 18 amino acids. DNA for the CDR3: TGTGCCAGCAGCCATGGGACTATCGGGAGGAGGGTTGGCGGGGAGCTGTTTTTT. Protein product: CASSHGTIGRRVGGELFF.

This clonotype was seen at least ten times. This chain connects TRBV29-1 to TRBJ1-2, with a tentative D call TRBD1 (6 bases). Trimming removed 4 bases from V and 5 bases from J, with 14 bases in between. The CDR3 is 13 residues long. Germline V gives CDR1 SQVTM, CDR2 ANQGSEA. CDR3 nucleotide sequence: TGCAGCGTTGGGACAGCAGCTCTGTATGGCTACACCTTC. Amino acids: CSVGTAALYGYTF.

This clonotype was seen many times. The rearrangement joins TRBV25-1 to TRBJ2-3; TRBD2 is a possible D gene (5 bases). There are 12 residues in the CDR3. Trimming left V 7 bases short and J 1 base short, with 6 bases between. Germline V lookup: CDR1 MGHDK, CDR2 SYGVNS. The CDR3 bases are TGTGCCAGCATCGGGGGCACAGATACGCAGTATTTT. Its translation: CASIGGTDTQYF.

The chain links TRBV19 to TRBJ2-1, with D unclear. The CDR3 has 13 amino acids. The V end was cut by 3 bases, the J end by 5 bases, with 8 bases between. Germline CDR1 and CDR2: LNHDA and SQIVND (reference sequence). CDR3 region: CASSISHNNEQFF. Here the CDR3 DNA reads TGTGCCAGTAGTATTAGTCACAACAATGAGCAGTTCTTC. Using reference TRBV19 and TRBJ2-1 for the parts outside the CDR3, the full variable domain is DGGITQSPKYLFRKEGQNVTLSCEQNLNHDAMYWYRQDPGQGLRLIYYSQIVNDFQKGDIAEGYSVSREKKESFPLTVTSAQKNPTAFYLCASSISHNNEQFFGPGTRLTVL.

This clonotype was seen many times. The genes are TRBV15 and TRBJ2-2; D perhaps matches TRBD2 (5 bases). This CDR3 is 17 amino acids long. The germline CDR1 and CDR2 sequences are LNHNV and YYDKDF (reference sequence). V was cut by 0 bases and J by 4 bases, with 15 bases left in between. The CDR3 spells CATSRDGGSYATGELFF. The CDR3 DNA sequence: TGTGCCACCAGCAGAGATGGAGGCAGCTATGCCACCGGGGAGCTGTTTTTT.

This clonotype was counted ten times or more. The rearrangement joins TRBV20-1 to TRBJ2-1; possibly TRBD2 for D (6 bases). With 1 base removed from V and 2 bases from J, the gap between germline ends came to 12 bases. Looked up from germline, CDR1 is DFQATT and CDR2 is SNEGSKA (reference sequence). The CDR3 has 15 amino acids. CDR3 loop: CSARGGAGAYNEQFF. CDR3 sequence (DNA): TGCAGTGCTAGAGGAGGAGCGGGCGCCTACAATGAGCAGTTCTTC.

This clonotype was seen ten or more times. The rearrangement uses TRBV5-5 and TRBJ2-1, with 9 bases that match TRBD2. The germline gives CDR1 SGHKS, CDR2 YYEKEE (reference sequence). After removal of 1 base from V and 8 bases from J, the junction contained 7 bases not matched to a gene. This CDR3 region has 15 residues. CDR3 sequence reads: CASSLLGLASHEQFF. The DNA for the CDR3 is TGTGCCAGCAGCTTGTTGGGACTAGCTTCCCATGAGCAGTTCTTC. The full variable domain, its missing parts supplied by reference TRBV5-5 and TRBJ2-1, is DAGVTQSPTHLIKTRGQQVTLRCSPISGHKSVSWYQQVLGQGPQFIFQYYEKEERGRGNFPDRFSARQFPNYSSELNVNALLLGDSALYLCASSLLGLASHEQFFGPGTRLTVL.

At least ten counts were recorded for this clonotype. The chain recombines TRBV12-3 or TRBV12-4 with TRBJ1-3; perhaps TRBD1 as D (6 bases). V was clipped by 5 bases and J by 4 bases, with 9 bases between them. CDR3 size: 13 residues. The DNA of the CDR3 is TGTGCCAGCAGTGCCGACAGGGGAAACACCATATATTTT. Its translation is CASSADRGNTIYF.

This clonotype was counted ten times or more. This sequence joins TRBV5-1 and TRBJ2-1; 8 nucleotides align to TRBD2. The CDR3 runs 16 residues. Germline CDR1 reads SGHRS; CDR2 reads YFSETQ. Unmatched junction bases numbered 13, after V lost 4 bases and J lost 7 bases. CDR3 DNA sequence: TGCGCCAGCAGCGCGGACGGGAGGGCCATAAAAAATGAGCAGTTCTTC. Its translation is CASSADGRAIKNEQFF.

Only a few counts were recorded for this clonotype. V gene TRBV11-2 combines with J gene TRBJ2-7; D call uncertain. CDR3 length: 14 amino acids. Looked up from germline, CDR1 is SGHAT and CDR2 is FQNNGV. The V and J ends lost 3 bases and 2 bases respectively, with 11 bases between them. DNA of the CDR3: TGTGCCAGCAGCTTTGTTAGTCGCCCCTACGAGCAGTACTTC. Its protein product is CASSFVSRPYEQYF. Supplemented by reference TRBV11-2 and TRBJ2-7, the full variable domain reads EAGVAQSPRYKIIEKRQSVAFWCNPISGHATLYWYQQILGQGPKLLIQFQNNGVVDDSQLPKDRFSAERLKGVDSTLKIQPAKLEDSAVYLCASSFVSRPYEQYFGPGTRLTVT.

Regarding this clonotype: At one end, the junction sequence differs from germline, possibly due to a read error. DNA for the CDR3: TGTGCCATCAGCTTAGCTGTAGGGAATGAGCAGTTCTTC. It codes for CAISLAVGNEQFF. This chain connects TRBV7-6 to TRBJ2-1; D unresolved. The CDR3 runs 13 residues. Germline V gene data show CDR1 as SGHVS and CDR2 as FNYEAQ.

This clonotype appeared many times. This chain connects TRBV7-2 to TRBJ2-7; 7 bases align to TRBD1. The length of the CDR3 is 15 residues. Germline lookup yields CDR1 SGHTA and CDR2 FQGNSA. The V gene end was trimmed by 5 bases and the J gene end by 3 bases; junction bases not matched to a gene: 10. CDR3 amino acids: CASSLRIGGDYEQYF. For the CDR3, the DNA is TGTGCCAGCAGCCTAAGGATAGGGGGCGACTACGAGCAGTACTTC.

The sample holds many counts of this clonotype. The J gene is TRBJ1-1, the V gene TRBV19; 9 bases line up with TRBD1. The CDR3 contains 15 residues. V shed 3 bases, J shed 1 base, and the junction held 3 bases outside the gene matches. Germline values: CDR1 LNHDA, CDR2 SQIVND (reference sequence). CDR3 sequence: CASSIGTGPNTEAFF. The CDR3, as DNA: TGTGCCAGTAGTATCGGGACAGGGCCGAACACTGAAGCTTTCTTT.